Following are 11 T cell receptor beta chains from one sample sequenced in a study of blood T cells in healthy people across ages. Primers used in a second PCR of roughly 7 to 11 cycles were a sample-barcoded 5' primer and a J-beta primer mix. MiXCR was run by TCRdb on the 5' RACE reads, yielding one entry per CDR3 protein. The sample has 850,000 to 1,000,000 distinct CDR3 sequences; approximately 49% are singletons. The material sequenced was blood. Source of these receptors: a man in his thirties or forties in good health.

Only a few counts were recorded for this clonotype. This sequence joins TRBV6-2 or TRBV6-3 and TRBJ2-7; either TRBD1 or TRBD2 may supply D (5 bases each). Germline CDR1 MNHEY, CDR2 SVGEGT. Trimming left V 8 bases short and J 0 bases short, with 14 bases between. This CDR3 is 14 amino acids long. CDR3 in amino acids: CASGLGPPSYEQYF. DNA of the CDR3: TGTGCCAGCGGGCTGGGACCACCCTCCTACGAGCAGTACTTC.

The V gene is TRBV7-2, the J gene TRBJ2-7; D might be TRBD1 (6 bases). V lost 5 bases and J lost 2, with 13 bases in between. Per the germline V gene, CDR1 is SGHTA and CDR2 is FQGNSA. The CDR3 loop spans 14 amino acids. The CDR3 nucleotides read TGTGCCAGCAGCGTACAGGGTATCCCCTACGAGCAGTACTTC. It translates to CASSVQGIPYEQYF.

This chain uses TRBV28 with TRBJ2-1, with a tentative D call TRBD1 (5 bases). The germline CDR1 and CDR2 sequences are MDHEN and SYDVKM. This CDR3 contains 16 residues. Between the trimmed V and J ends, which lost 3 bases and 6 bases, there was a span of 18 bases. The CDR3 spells CASSFPPGQDSNEQFF. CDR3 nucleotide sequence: TGTGCCAGCAGTTTCCCCCCCGGACAAGACTCCAATGAGCAGTTCTTC.

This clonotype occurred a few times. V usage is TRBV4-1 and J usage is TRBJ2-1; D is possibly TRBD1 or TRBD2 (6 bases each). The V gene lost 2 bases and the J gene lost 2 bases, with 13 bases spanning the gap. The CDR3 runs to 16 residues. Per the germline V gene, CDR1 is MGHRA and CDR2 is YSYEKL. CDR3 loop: CASSQIGGDPYNEQFF. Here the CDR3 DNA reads TGCGCCAGCAGCCAAATCGGGGGCGATCCCTACAATGAGCAGTTCTTC.

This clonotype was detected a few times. In DNA, the CDR3 is TGTGCCAGCTCAGGTATCGCCGAGACCATGAACTATGGCTACACCTTC. Protein sequence: CASSGIAETMNYGYTF. The chain carries TRBV18 and TRBJ1-2, with D unclear. CDR1 is KGHSH and CDR2 is LQKENI in the germline V gene. The V end lost 5 bases, the J end lost 2 bases, and 18 bases lay between the germline ends. The CDR3 sequence is 16 residues long.

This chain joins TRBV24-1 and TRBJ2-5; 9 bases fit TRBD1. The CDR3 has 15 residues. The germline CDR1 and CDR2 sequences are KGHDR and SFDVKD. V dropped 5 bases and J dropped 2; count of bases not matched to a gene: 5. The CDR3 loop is CATSVGTGPQETQYF. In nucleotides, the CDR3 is TGTGCCACCAGTGTTGGGACAGGGCCGCAAGAGACCCAGTACTTC.

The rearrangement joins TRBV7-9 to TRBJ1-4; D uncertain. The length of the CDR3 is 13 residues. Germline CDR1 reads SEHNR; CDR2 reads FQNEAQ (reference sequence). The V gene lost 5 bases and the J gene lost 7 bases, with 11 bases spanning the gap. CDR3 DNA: TGTGCCAGCAGCGTTGTTCTAGGTGAAAAACTGTTTTTT. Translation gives CASSVVLGEKLFF.

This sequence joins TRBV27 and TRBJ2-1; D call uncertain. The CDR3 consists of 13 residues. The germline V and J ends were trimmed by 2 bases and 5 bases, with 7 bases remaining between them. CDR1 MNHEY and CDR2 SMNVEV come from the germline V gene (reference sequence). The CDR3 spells CASSLMIHNEQFF. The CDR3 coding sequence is TGTGCCAGCAGTTTAATGATTCACAATGAGCAGTTCTTC.

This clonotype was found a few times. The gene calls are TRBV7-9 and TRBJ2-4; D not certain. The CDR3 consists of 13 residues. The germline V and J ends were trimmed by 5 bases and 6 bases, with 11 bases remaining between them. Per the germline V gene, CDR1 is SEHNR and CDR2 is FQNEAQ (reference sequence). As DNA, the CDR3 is TGTGCCAGCAGCCCTGGCTCAGCAAACATTCAGTACTTC. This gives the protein CASSPGSANIQYF.

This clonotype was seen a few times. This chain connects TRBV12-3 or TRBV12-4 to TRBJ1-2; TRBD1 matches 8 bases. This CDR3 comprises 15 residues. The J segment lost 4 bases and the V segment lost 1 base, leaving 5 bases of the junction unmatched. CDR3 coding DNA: TGTGCCAGCAGTTTAGAGGCAGGGGGCAGCTATGGCTACACCTTC. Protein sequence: CASSLEAGGSYGYTF.

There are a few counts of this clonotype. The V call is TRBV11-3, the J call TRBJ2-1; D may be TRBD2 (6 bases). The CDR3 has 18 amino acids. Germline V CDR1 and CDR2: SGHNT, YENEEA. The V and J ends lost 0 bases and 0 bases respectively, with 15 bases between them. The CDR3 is CASSLDLSGGFSYNEQFF. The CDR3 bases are TGTGCCAGCAGCTTAGATCTATCAGGAGGGTTCTCCTACAATGAGCAGTTCTTC.